Below, 28 T cell receptor beta chains from the same sample are listed, as sequenced in a study of blood T cell dynamics during melanoma immunotherapy. Sequencing used immunoSEQ multiplex PCR; TCRdb keeps in-frame clones, though not all of them. Of 10,000 or so clones listed, 89% are singletons. The time point: pre-treatment baseline. The sequences come from blood, collected from a patient treated with checkpoint blockade. The receptors were sampled from a human donor with melanoma.

The chain uses TRBV18 and TRBJ2-5; D gene unclear. Germline CDR1 is KGHSH and CDR2 is LQKENI. The CDR3 spans 11 residues. V was trimmed by 1 base and J by 3 bases, leaving 0 bases between them. Written as DNA, the CDR3 is TGTGCCAGCTCACCACAAGAGACCCAGTACTTC. Protein product: CASSPQETQYF.

V usage is TRBV7-3 and J usage is TRBJ2-3; maybe TRBD2 (6 bases). The CDR3 totals 13 residues. V was clipped by 5 bases and J by 2 bases, with 8 bases between them. Germline V CDR1 and CDR2: SGHTA, FQGTGA. The CDR3 sequence: CASSRDFTDTQYF. The CDR3, as DNA: TGTGCCAGCAGCCGGGACTTCACAGATACGCAGTATTTT.

CDR3 sequence reads: CATLRQGGYNEQFF. Written as DNA, the CDR3 is TGTGCCACTCTGAGACAGGGAGGCTACAATGAGCAGTTCTTC. The rearrangement links TRBV28 to TRBJ2-1; the D gene is possibly TRBD1 (7 bases). Germline V CDR1 and CDR2: MDHEN, SYDVKM. The CDR3 extends over 14 amino acids. The V gene lost 10 bases and the J gene lost 3 bases, with 16 bases spanning the gap.

This chain uses TRBV27 with TRBJ2-2; D might be TRBD1 (5 bases). Between the trimmed V and J ends, which lost 6 bases and 3 bases, there was a span of 17 bases. The CDR3 has 16 amino acids. The V gene's germline CDR1 is MNHEY and CDR2 SMNVEV (reference sequence). CDR3 coding DNA: TGTGCCAGCAGCCCGCTGGCAGGGCTGGACACCGGGGAGCTGTTTTTT. It is translated as CASSPLAGLDTGELFF.

The rearrangement uses TRBV29-1 and TRBJ1-5, with a weak D call TRBD1 (6 bases). CDR1 is SQVTM, CDR2 ANQGSEA, per germline. The ends were cut back, 4 bases at V and 4 bases at J, with 11 bases in the middle. The CDR3 spans 13 residues. This CDR3 is CSVVAGVNQPQHF. Here the CDR3 DNA reads TGCAGCGTTGTCGCAGGGGTAAATCAGCCCCAGCATTTT.

In its sample, this clone was seen once. The chain joins TRBV9 to TRBJ2-1; 11 positions agree with TRBD1. Trimming removed 3 bases from V and 5 bases from J; junction bases left unmatched: 4. The CDR3 runs to 15 residues. CDR1 and CDR2 (germline): SGDLS, YYNGEE. In DNA form, the CDR3 reads TGTGCCAGCAGCGAGGACAGGGGGCGAAACAATGAGCAGTTCTTC. It yields the protein CASSEDRGRNNEQFF.

This chain uses TRBV7-8 with TRBJ1-2, with no clear D. Trimming took 2 bases from V and 8 from J, leaving 12 bases between them. Germline CDR1 is SGHVS and CDR2 is FQNEAQ. The CDR3 contains 13 residues. The DNA for the CDR3 is TGTGCCAGCAGCTTAAGGACGGGCGGGGGCTACACCTTC. This gives the protein CASSLRTGGGYTF.

The rearrangement uses TRBV27 and TRBJ2-7, with D tentatively TRBD2 (6 bases). Per the germline V gene, CDR1 is MNHEY and CDR2 is SMNVEV (reference sequence). The germline V and J ends were trimmed by 2 bases and 3 bases, with 11 bases remaining between them. The length of the CDR3 is 14 residues. CDR3 DNA sequence: TGTGCCAGCAGTTTAAAGTCGCGGGGCTACGAGCAGTACTTC. It translates to CASSLKSRGYEQYF.

This sequence joins TRBV19 and TRBJ1-5, with TRBD1 matching 10 bases. Losses at the gene ends were 6 bases for V and 8 bases for J; bases not matched to a gene: 7. Germline V lookup: CDR1 LNHDA, CDR2 SQIVND (reference sequence). The CDR3 has 14 residues. CDR3 nucleotide sequence: TGTGCCAGTAGCACGACAGGGGGCTCGAAGCCCCAGCATTTT. Its protein is CASSTTGGSKPQHF.

The chain links TRBV4-3 to TRBJ2-2, with 7 bases that match TRBD1. V shed 8 bases and J 3 bases; nucleotides not matched to a gene: 3. Germline CDR1 reads LGHNA; CDR2 reads YSLEER. The CDR3 has 13 amino acids. The CDR3 here is CASRDRDTGELFF. CDR3 coding DNA: TGCGCCAGCCGAGACAGGGACACCGGGGAGCTGTTTTTT.

The J gene is TRBJ2-5, the V gene TRBV10-3; weak D call: TRBD2 (7 bases). The better agreement between TRBJ2-7 and the DNA end casts doubt on the J call. The CDR3 extends over 13 amino acids. Germline CDR1 is ENHRY and CDR2 is SYGVKD. The CDR3 DNA follows: TGTGCCATCACTGATCGGGGGGCATCCGAGCAGTACTTC. Protein product: CAITDRGASEQYF.

The rearrangement joins TRBV28 to TRBJ2-7; 8 bases are a match to TRBD1. CDR3 length: 13 amino acids. Germline CDR1 MDHEN, CDR2 SYDVKM. The V and J ends lost 7 bases and 6 bases, in that order; junction bases with no gene match: 8. The CDR3 nucleotides read TGTGCCAGCACGAACGACAGGGGAACCGAGCAGTACTTC. This translates into CASTNDRGTEQYF.

This clone has a single count. The chain joins TRBV2 to TRBJ2-5; a possible D gene is TRBD1 (5 bases). CDR1 and CDR2 from the germline V gene are SNHLY and FYNNEI. This CDR3 spans 11 amino acids. Trimming pared 8 bases from V and 7 bases from J, leaving 11 bases between. This CDR3 is CASSYQGTQYF. The DNA of the CDR3 is TGTGCCAGCTCTTATCAGGGGACCCAGTACTTC.

The J gene is TRBJ1-6, the V gene TRBV7-2; possible D gene TRBD1, 5 bases. CDR1 and CDR2 from the germline V gene are SGHTA and FQGNSA. V shed 5 bases and J shed 9 bases, with 11 bases lying between them. The CDR3 is 13 amino acids. The CDR3 here is CASSGGGGSPLHF. The CDR3 DNA follows: TGTGCCAGCAGCGGGGGTGGTGGTTCACCCCTCCACTTT.

The CDR3 coding sequence is TGTGCCAGCAGCTTAGCTCCAACCTATAATTCACCCCTCCACTTT. This codes for CASSLAPTYNSPLHF. V gene TRBV7-6 combines with J gene TRBJ1-6, with D unclear. There are 15 residues in the CDR3. V lost 0 bases to trimming and J lost 2 bases, with 5 bases between them. Germline V gives CDR1 SGHVS, CDR2 FNYEAQ.

This clone was observed a single time. The J gene is TRBJ2-7, the V gene TRBV28, with 11 bases fitting TRBD1. J was trimmed by 5 bases and V by 5 bases; bases with no gene match: 5. This CDR3 is 14 amino acids long. The germline V gene has CDR1 MDHEN and CDR2 SYDVKM. The CDR3 region has the DNA TGTGCCAGCAGTCCGGGACAGGGGGTGGACGAGCAGTACTTC. This translates into CASSPGQGVDEQYF. Full variable domain (rest looked up from reference TRBV28 and TRBJ2-7): DVKVTQSSRYLVKRTGEKVFLECVQDMDHENMFWYRQDPGLGLRLIYFSYDVKMKEKGDIPEGYSVSREKKERFSLILESASTNQTSMYLCASSPGQGVDEQYFGPGTRLTVT.

The chain recombines TRBV6-6 with TRBJ1-1, with no clear D. Trimming removed 3 bases at V and 4 bases at J, with 3 bases between. Germline CDR1 reads MNHNY; CDR2 reads SVGAGI (reference sequence). The CDR3 is 11 amino acids. The CDR3 spells CASSYPTEAFF. DNA for the CDR3: TGTGCCAGCAGTTATCCCACTGAAGCTTTCTTT.

This clone turned up a few times. J is TRBJ1-3 and V is TRBV27, with D perhaps TRBD1 (6 bases). Trimming left V 5 bases short and J 0 bases short, with 11 bases between. Germline V CDR1 and CDR2: MNHEY, SMNVEV (reference sequence). The CDR3 contains 15 residues. The CDR3 coding sequence is TGTGCCAGCAGTCCAAACAGGGACTCTGGAAACACCATATATTTT. Amino acids: CASSPNRDSGNTIYF.

CDR3 sequence (DNA): TGTGCCAGCAGCGGGACAGGGTTCACCGGGGAGCTGTTTTTT. As protein: CASSGTGFTGELFF. V and J are TRBV7-9 and TRBJ2-2; 9 nucleotides match TRBD1. This CDR3 spans 14 amino acids. Looked up from germline, CDR1 is SEHNR and CDR2 is FQNEAQ (reference sequence). V lost 5 bases to trimming and J lost 4 bases; unmatched junction nucleotides: 2.

A single count supports this clone. This chain connects TRBV27 to TRBJ2-5; unclear D gene. The germline V and J ends were trimmed by 2 bases and 3 bases, with 16 bases remaining between them. The CDR3 totals 16 residues. CDR1 is MNHEY and CDR2 is SMNVEV in the germline V gene (reference sequence). DNA for the CDR3: TGTGCCAGCAGTTTAGGTGGTAGCTTAGGCGAAGAGACCCAGTACTTC. Translation: CASSLGGSLGEETQYF.

The chain employs TRBV5-4 and TRBJ2-7; TRBD2 might be the D (5 bases). Germline CDR1 and CDR2: SGHNT and YYREEE (reference sequence). Deletions cut 1 base from V and 3 bases from J, with 14 bases between. The CDR3 totals 15 residues. The CDR3 bases are TGTGCCAGCAGCTTGAATAGCGATCCCGGCTACGAGCAGTACTTC. Translation gives CASSLNSDPGYEQYF.

The chain links TRBV5-1 to TRBJ1-1, with 10 bases that match TRBD1. V trimming: 7 bases; J trimming: 5 bases; junction bases outside the gene matches: 5. This CDR3 is built from 13 residues. CDR1 is SGHRS, CDR2 YFSETQ, per germline. CDR3 loop: CASGTGAGTEAFF. The CDR3 region has the DNA TGCGCCAGCGGGACAGGGGCAGGGACTGAAGCTTTCTTT.

The chain has TRBV5-1 and TRBJ2-3, with TRBD2 identical over 7 bases. This CDR3 has 14 amino acids. V lost 2 bases to trimming and J lost 3 bases; unmatched junction nucleotides: 3. The germline V gene encodes CDR1 SGHRS and CDR2 YFSETQ. CDR3 coding DNA: TGCGCCAGCAGCTTTACTAGCGAGACAGATACGCAGTATTTT. Protein product: CASSFTSETDTQYF.

The gene calls are TRBV29-1 and TRBJ1-4; D uncertain. V was pared by 4 bases and J by 8 bases, with 8 bases between. Looked up from germline, CDR1 is SQVTM and CDR2 is ANQGSEA. CDR3 length: 11 amino acids. Written as DNA, the CDR3 is TGCAGCGTTGGCAACGGAGAAAAACTGTTTTTT. This encodes CSVGNGEKLFF.

The V gene is TRBV25-1, the J gene TRBJ2-5; D not resolved. V shed 6 bases and J shed 4 bases, with 21 bases lying between them. Germline CDR1 and CDR2: MGHDK and SYGVNS. The CDR3 sequence is 16 residues long. The CDR3 bases are TGTGCCAGCAGCGCGAATCCGGGTCTCGAAGGAGAGACCCAGTACTTC. Translating it yields CASSANPGLEGETQYF.

The J gene is TRBJ2-3, the V gene TRBV27; TRBD1 matches 7 bases. CDR3 size: 14 residues. The germline gives CDR1 MNHEY, CDR2 SMNVEV (reference sequence). V was clipped by 6 bases and J by 3 bases; unmatched bases: 6. The CDR3 protein is CASSQSRGTDTQYF. The CDR3 DNA follows: TGTGCCAGCAGCCAAAGCAGGGGGACAGATACGCAGTATTTT.

The V and J genes are TRBV5-3 and TRBJ2-7, with D possibly being TRBD2 (6 bases). TRBV5-3 is assigned to the ORF class and has an uncertain function. CDR3 size: 13 residues. V was trimmed by 3 bases and J by 4 bases, leaving 11 bases between them. DNA of the CDR3: TGTGCCAGAAGCTCCCCCGGAGGGTACGAGCAGTACTTC. Translating it yields CARSSPGGYEQYF.

In this sample, this clone turned up a few times. CDR3 sequence: CASSFNMNTEAFF. CDR3 bases: TGTGCCAGCAGCTTCAACATGAACACTGAAGCTTTCTTT. The genes are TRBV5-4 and TRBJ1-1; D is unresolved. There are 13 residues in the CDR3. Germline-derived CDR1 and CDR2 are SGHNT and YYREEE (reference sequence). Trimming removed 2 bases from V and 0 bases from J, with 5 bases in between.